The sequence of this TCR beta chain was determined in a study of blood T cell repertoires in COVID-19. Study background: PBMCs, B-cell-depleted T cells, or T cells provided the cDNA or gDNA that made up the material.

This CDR3 is 13 amino acids long. The ends were cut back, 7 bases at V and 4 bases at J, with 14 bases in the middle. Germline V gives CDR1 ENHRY, CDR2 SYGVKD. Per the original data handling: Amplifying reference gene primers gave estimates of nucleated cell counts. Sequencing was performed with immunoSEQ multiplex PCR; in TCRdb, only in-frame clones are kept and a portion is missing. The D gene and trimming were derived from the DNA, and the V and J assignments and clone size from that table. The sample consists of some 200,000 clones, approximately 78% of them appearing once. The sequence was obtained from a woman in her thirties or forties with acute or convalescent COVID-19. The sequencing input was peripheral blood. The chain links TRBV10-3 to TRBJ2-7; maybe TRBD2 (6 bases). The CDR3 bases are TGTGCCATCATGGGGGGTGAAGGGTACGAGCAGTACTTC. Protein sequence: CAIMGGEGYEQYF.